Presented here are 6 T cell receptor beta chains from one specimen sequenced in a study of blood T cell repertoires in COVID-19. Clones were sequenced by immunoSEQ multiplex PCR, and TCRdb holds only the in-frame ones, with some missing. Found here are around 150,000 clones, about 82% of them singletons; the top ten hold less than 7%. Sequencing was done on a sample of PBMCs or T cells enriched from blood (not recorded which). The receptor source for this set is a woman between 40 and 50 years old who had recovered from COVID-19.

The chain links TRBV7-9 to TRBJ2-5; TRBD1 matches at 8 bases. Looked up from germline, CDR1 is SEHNR and CDR2 is FQNEAQ (reference sequence). After removal of 2 bases from V and 4 bases from J, the junction contained 6 bases not matched to a gene. The CDR3 extends over 15 amino acids. CDR3 residues: CASSLLATGVETQYF. The CDR3 region has the DNA TGTGCCAGCAGCTTATTGGCGACAGGGGTAGAGACCCAGTACTTC.

V usage is TRBV2 and J usage is TRBJ2-2, with D perhaps matching TRBD1 (6 bases). Germline CDR1 reads SNHLY; CDR2 reads FYNNEI. V lost 8 bases, J lost 6 bases, and 16 bases lay in between. The CDR3 runs to 14 residues. CDR3 nucleotide sequence: TGTGCCAGCGGAGAAGTAGGGGGATCCGGGGAGCTGTTTTTT. Its translation is CASGEVGGSGELFF.

V usage is TRBV5-4 and J usage is TRBJ1-2, with 9 nucleotides matching TRBD1. The CDR3 length is 17 residues. V gave up 4 bases and J gave up 7 bases; unmatched junction bases: 17. Germline CDR1 is SGHNT and CDR2 is YYREEE (reference sequence). CDR3 residues: CASSRPGQGSLLGGYTF. As DNA, the CDR3 is TGTGCCAGCAGCCGGCCGGGACAGGGATCCTTATTGGGTGGCTACACCTTC. Full variable domain (remainder filled in from reference TRBV5-4 and TRBJ1-2): ETGVTQSPTHLIKTRGQQVTLRCSSQSGHNTVSWYQQALGQGPQFIFQYYREEENGRGNFPPRFSGLQFPNYSSELNVNALELDDSALYLCASSRPGQGSLLGGYTFGSGTRLTVV.

This sequence joins TRBV18 and TRBJ2-5; 10 bases are shared with TRBD2. V was clipped by 8 bases and J by 0 bases; unmatched bases: 9. The CDR3 has 16 amino acids. CDR1 is KGHSH, CDR2 LQKENI, per germline. The CDR3 DNA reads TGTGCCAGCACCCCCAAGACTAGCGGGTACCAAGAGACCCAGTACTTC. This encodes CASTPKTSGYQETQYF.

This clone turned up a few times. J is TRBJ2-1 and V is TRBV24-1, with 11 nucleotides matching TRBD2. The junction had 7 bases not matched to a gene; V was cut back by 4 bases and J by 15 bases. The CDR3 sequence is 13 residues long. Germline-derived CDR1 and CDR2 are KGHDR and SFDVKD. The CDR3 reads CATSEEASGRLFF. CDR3 bases: TGTGCCACCAGTGAAGAAGCTAGCGGGAGGCTGTTCTTC.

The chain employs TRBV6-1 and TRBJ2-5, with D possibly matching TRBD1 (5 bases). V shed 0 bases and J shed 0 bases, with 8 bases lying between them. Germline CDR1 MNHNS, CDR2 SASEGT. The CDR3 runs 15 residues. The CDR3 region is CASSEALTDQETQYF. CDR3 DNA sequence: TGTGCCAGCAGTGAAGCGCTGACAGACCAAGAGACCCAGTACTTC.